This entry concerns a single T cell receptor beta chain. Its matching antigen is unknown. This entry comes from a study of shared clonotypes between healthy human individuals. Study in general: Serving as donors were a couple of women and a few men, whose ages spanned 18 to 49. Regarding the study as a whole: In several donors, around 5% of naive CD4 clonotypes appeared in common. Non-shared clonotypes were found to have lower generation probabilities than the clonotypes that were shared by all four of the sorted-subset donors.

CDR1 is SGHRS, CDR2 YFSETQ, per germline. Trimming stripped 0 bases from V and 4 bases from J, with 14 bases between. The CDR3 covers 16 residues. The method was immunoSEQ multiplex PCR; TCRdb's version includes in-frame clones alone and lacks a portion of them. Of fewer than 1.8 million clones in the sample, around 98.5% are singletons; the top ten hold 0.36%. The sequenced sample consisted of naive CD4+ T cells sorted from blood. The subset: CD45RA+ positively selected. The J gene is TRBJ1-5, the V gene TRBV5-1, with a possible D match to TRBD1 (6 bases). The receptor's source is a man aged 25 to 45 in good health. CDR3 coding DNA: TGCGCCAGCAGCTTGGGCCCCACAGGGACAAATCAGCCCCAGCATTTT. Its protein is CASSLGPTGTNQPQHF. Looking up the rest from reference TRBV5-1 and TRBJ1-5 gives the full variable domain: KAGVTQTPRYLIKTRGQQVTLSCSPISGHRSVSWYQQTPGQGLQFLFEYFSETQRNKGNFPGRFSGRQFSNSRSEMNVSTLELGDSALYLCASSLGPTGTNQPQHFGDGTRLSIL.